This entry lists 19 T cell receptor beta chains sequenced from one sample in a study of blood T cell repertoires in COVID-19. Here immunoSEQ multiplex PCR was the method, and the copy in TCRdb shows in-frame clones only, minus some. The profile shows 250,000 to 300,000 clones, roughly 89% of them singletons. What was sequenced was PBMCs or T cells enriched from blood (not recorded which). The receptors come from a woman in her fifties or sixties who had been exposed to COVID-19.

J is TRBJ2-1 and V is TRBV9; D is unclear. Germline V lookup: CDR1 SGDLS, CDR2 YYNGEE. This CDR3 contains 14 residues. V shed 3 bases and J shed 4 bases, with 11 bases lying between them. CDR3 in amino acids: CASSGSFGYNEQFF. The DNA of the CDR3 is TGTGCCAGCAGCGGAAGTTTCGGGTACAATGAGCAGTTCTTC.

In its sample, this clone was seen a few times. CDR3 coding DNA: TGTGCCAGCAGCGTAAATCCCCCCGGGGTCTCGGCTGGAAACACCATATATTTT. This translates into CASSVNPPGVSAGNTIYF. The chain couples TRBV9 to TRBJ1-3; D gene ambiguous. The CDR3 sequence is 18 residues long. The V and J ends lost 1 base and 2 bases respectively, with 19 bases between them. CDR1 is SGDLS and CDR2 is YYNGEE in the germline V gene. Full variable domain (outside the CDR3, taken from reference TRBV9 and TRBJ1-3): DSGVTQTPKHLITATGQRVTLRCSPRSGDLSVYWYQQSLDQGLQFLIQYYNGEERAKGNILERFSAQQFPDLHSELNLSSLELGDSALYFCASSVNPPGVSAGNTIYFGEGSWLTVV.

This clone appeared a few times. The J gene is TRBJ1-2, the V gene TRBV30; D may be TRBD1 (6 bases). The CDR3 is made up of 15 amino acids. Trimming left V 7 bases short and J 4 bases short, with 22 bases between. Germline V CDR1 and CDR2: GTSNPN, SVGIG (reference sequence). CDR3 region: CASNGGGATGYGYTF. For the CDR3, the DNA is TGTGCCTCCAACGGTGGGGGGGCGACTGGCTATGGCTACACCTTC.

This clone was seen only a few times. This chain joins TRBV7-8 and TRBJ1-6; 8 nucleotides line up with TRBD1. CDR1 and CDR2 from the germline V gene are SGHVS and FQNEAQ. This CDR3 contains 15 residues. The V gene end was trimmed by 3 bases and the J gene end by 10 bases; junction bases not matched to a gene: 8. CDR3 bases: TGTGCCAGCAGCTTCGAGACAGGGGTGTCCTCACCCCTCCACTTT. It yields the protein CASSFETGVSSPLHF.

The genes are TRBV6-1 and TRBJ1-2; 8 positions match TRBD1. The length of the CDR3 is 13 residues. Looked up from germline, CDR1 is MNHNS and CDR2 is SASEGT. V shed 2 bases, J shed 8 bases, and the junction held 4 bases outside the gene matches. CDR3 loop: CASSEQGARGYTF. The DNA for the CDR3 is TGTGCCAGCAGTGAACAGGGGGCGCGGGGCTACACCTTC.

The rearrangement links TRBV4-1 to TRBJ1-2; D is unclear. This CDR3 has 15 amino acids. Germline lookup yields CDR1 MGHRA and CDR2 YSYEKL. V lost 1 base to trimming and J lost 9 bases, with 18 bases between them. The CDR3 spells CASSQVVPGHESYTF. For the CDR3, the DNA is TGCGCCAGCAGCCAAGTCGTGCCAGGTCACGAGAGCTACACCTTC.

The chain links TRBV20-1 to TRBJ2-3; possibly TRBD2 for D (5 bases). V gave up 3 bases and J gave up 1 base, with 8 bases separating them. The germline V gene has CDR1 DFQATT and CDR2 SNEGSKA (reference sequence). This CDR3 comprises 13 residues. CDR3 in amino acids: CSASLAGTDTQYF. The CDR3 nucleotides are TGCAGTGCTAGTCTAGCAGGCACAGATACGCAGTATTTT.

V and J are TRBV6-5 and TRBJ2-6; 7 positions agree with TRBD1. The J segment lost 3 bases and the V segment lost 0 bases, leaving 2 bases of the junction unmatched. Germline loops: CDR1 MNHEY, CDR2 SVGAGI. The CDR3 is made up of 16 amino acids. CDR3 DNA: TGTGCCAGCAGTTACTCGACAGGGAATGGGGCCAACGTCCTGACTTTC. Its protein is CASSYSTGNGANVLTF.

The chain joins TRBV18 to TRBJ2-2; TRBD1 is a possible D gene (5 bases). The V gene lost 2 bases and the J gene lost 5 bases, with 6 bases spanning the gap. Germline values: CDR1 KGHSH, CDR2 LQKENI. This CDR3 is 13 amino acids long. The CDR3 spells CASSPSGTGELFF. The CDR3, as DNA: TGTGCCAGCTCACCATCAGGGACCGGGGAGCTGTTTTTT.

The chain combines TRBV3-1 (or the pseudogene TRBV3-2) with TRBJ2-7, with D uncertain. V was shortened by 0 bases and J by 1 base, with 10 bases between the two germline ends. This CDR3 contains 15 residues. Germline CDR1 LGHDT, CDR2 YNNKEL (reference sequence). The CDR3 sequence: CASSQEAQLSYEQYF. The CDR3 DNA reads TGTGCCAGCAGCCAAGAGGCACAACTATCCTACGAGCAGTACTTC.

This chain joins TRBV5-1 and TRBJ2-2; 9 nucleotides line up with TRBD1. There are 16 residues in the CDR3. V lost 3 bases, J lost 3 bases, and 6 bases stayed unmatched. CDR1 SGHRS and CDR2 YFSETQ come from the germline V gene. The CDR3 loop reads CASSWTGDYDTGELFF. The CDR3 region has the DNA TGCGCCAGCAGCTGGACAGGGGATTATGACACCGGGGAGCTGTTTTTT.

CDR3 DNA sequence: TGTGCCAGCAGCCAATCCGCGGGCGGCAATCAGCCCCAGCATTTT. It encodes CASSQSAGGNQPQHF. The rearrangement links TRBV3-1 (or the pseudogene TRBV3-2) to TRBJ1-5; D is uncertain. The V end lost 2 bases, the J end lost 2 bases, and 10 bases lay between the germline ends. The germline V gene encodes CDR1 LGHDT and CDR2 YNNKEL (reference sequence). The CDR3 is made up of 15 amino acids.

The chain recombines TRBV3-1 (or the pseudogene TRBV3-2) with TRBJ2-7; perhaps TRBD2 as D (6 bases). The CDR3 has 15 residues. Per the germline V gene, CDR1 is LGHDT and CDR2 is YNNKEL (reference sequence). V was pared by 1 base and J by 3 bases, with 13 bases between. CDR3 loop: CASSQGAGNLYEQYF. The CDR3 DNA reads as TGTGCCAGCAGCCAAGGCGCGGGAAACCTCTACGAGCAGTACTTC.

This chain uses TRBV6-5 with TRBJ2-3; 12 bases are shared with TRBD2. This CDR3 spans 15 amino acids. Germline CDR1 reads MNHEY; CDR2 reads SVGAGI. V shed 4 bases, J shed 4 bases, and the junction held 3 bases outside the gene matches. CDR3 sequence (DNA): TGTGCCAGCAGTTCTAGCGGGGGGGCTGCAGATACGCAGTATTTT. This gives the protein CASSSSGGAADTQYF.

The V and J genes are TRBV5-4 and TRBJ1-2; D uncertain. The V end lost 4 bases, the J end lost 10 bases, and 20 bases lay between the germline ends. The CDR3 is 14 amino acids. In germline, CDR1 is SGHNT, CDR2 YYREEE (reference sequence). The CDR3 DNA sequence: TGTGCCAGCAGCGACGACACGGGAAAAAGAGACTACACCTTC. This codes for CASSDDTGKRDYTF. Together with reference TRBV5-4 and TRBJ1-2, the CDR3 gives the full variable domain: ETGVTQSPTHLIKTRGQQVTLRCSSQSGHNTVSWYQQALGQGPQFIFQYYREEENGRGNFPPRFSGLQFPNYSSELNVNALELDDSALYLCASSDDTGKRDYTFGSGTRLTVV.

J is TRBJ2-3 and V is TRBV5-4, with 9 bases lining up with TRBD1. Losses at the gene ends were 4 bases for V and 6 bases for J; bases not matched to a gene: 12. Germline CDR1 SGHNT, CDR2 YYREEE (reference sequence). CDR3 length equals 16 residues. CDR3 in DNA: TGTGCCAGCAGCAACACGGGACAGGGAGTACGGGATACGCAGTATTTT. Translation: CASSNTGQGVRDTQYF.

The CDR3 spells CASSFRQGFSGNTIYF. CDR3 DNA: TGTGCCAGCAGCTTTAGACAGGGATTCTCTGGAAACACCATATATTTT. J is TRBJ1-3 and V is TRBV7-6; 7 positions agree with TRBD1. Germline-derived CDR1 and CDR2 are SGHVS and FNYEAQ. The CDR3 is 16 residues long. V was pared by 3 bases and J by 0 bases, with 5 bases of the junction left unmatched.

The rearrangement links TRBV28 to TRBJ1-1, with 8 bases matching TRBD1. V lost 5 bases and J lost 5; bases outside the gene matches: 7. This CDR3 has 14 amino acids. The germline V gene has CDR1 MDHEN and CDR2 SYDVKM. For the CDR3, the DNA is TGTGCCAGCAGTCAACAAACAGGGGGAACTGAAGCTTTCTTT. Its protein product is CASSQQTGGTEAFF. Using reference TRBV28 and TRBJ1-1 for the parts outside the CDR3, the full variable domain is DVKVTQSSRYLVKRTGEKVFLECVQDMDHENMFWYRQDPGLGLRLIYFSYDVKMKEKGDIPEGYSVSREKKERFSLILESASTNQTSMYLCASSQQTGGTEAFFGQGTRLTVV.

The chain employs TRBV19 and TRBJ1-2; TRBD1 matches at 7 bases. The germline CDR1 and CDR2 sequences are LNHDA and SQIVND (reference sequence). V lost 3 bases to trimming and J lost 1 base; unmatched junction nucleotides: 5. The CDR3 contains 15 residues. The CDR3 nucleotides read TGTGCCAGTAGTATTTGGCAGGGGGATAACTATGGCTACACCTTC. This sequence encodes CASSIWQGDNYGYTF.